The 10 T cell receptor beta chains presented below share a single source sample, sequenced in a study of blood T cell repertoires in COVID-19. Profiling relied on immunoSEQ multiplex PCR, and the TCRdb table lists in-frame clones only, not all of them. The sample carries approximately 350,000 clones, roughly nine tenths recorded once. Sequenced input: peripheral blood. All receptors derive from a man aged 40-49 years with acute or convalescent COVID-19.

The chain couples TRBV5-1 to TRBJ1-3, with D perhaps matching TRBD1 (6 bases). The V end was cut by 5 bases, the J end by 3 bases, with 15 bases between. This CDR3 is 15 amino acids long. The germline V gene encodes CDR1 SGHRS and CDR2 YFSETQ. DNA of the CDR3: TGCGCCAGCAGTAGGGAGGGGGACTTTGGAAACACCATATATTTT. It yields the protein CASSREGDFGNTIYF.

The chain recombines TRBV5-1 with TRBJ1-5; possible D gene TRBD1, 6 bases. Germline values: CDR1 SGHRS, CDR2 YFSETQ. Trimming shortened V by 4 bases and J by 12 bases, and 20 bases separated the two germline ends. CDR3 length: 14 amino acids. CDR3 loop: CASSMGGPRSNQHF. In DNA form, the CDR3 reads TGCGCCAGCAGCATGGGGGGCCCGAGATCCAACCAGCATTTT.

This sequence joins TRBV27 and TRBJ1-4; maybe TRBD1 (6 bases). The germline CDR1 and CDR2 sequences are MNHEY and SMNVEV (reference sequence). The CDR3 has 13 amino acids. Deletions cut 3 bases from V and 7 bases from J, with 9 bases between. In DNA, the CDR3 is TGTGCCAGCAGTTTGAACAGGGCTGAAAAACTGTTTTTT. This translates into CASSLNRAEKLFF.

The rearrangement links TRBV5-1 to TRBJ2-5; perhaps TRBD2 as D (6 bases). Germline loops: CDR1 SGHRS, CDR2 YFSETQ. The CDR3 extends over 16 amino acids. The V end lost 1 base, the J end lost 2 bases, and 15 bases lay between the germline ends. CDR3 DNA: TGCGCCAGCAGCTTGAAGGGCGGGAACCGACAAGAGACCCAGTACTTC. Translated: CASSLKGGNRQETQYF.

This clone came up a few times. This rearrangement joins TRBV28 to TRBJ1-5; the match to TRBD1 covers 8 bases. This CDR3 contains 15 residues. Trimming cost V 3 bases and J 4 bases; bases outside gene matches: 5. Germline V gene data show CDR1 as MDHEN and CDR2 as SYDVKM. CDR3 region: CASSLAGGLNQPQHF. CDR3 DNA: TGTGCCAGCAGTTTGGCAGGGGGCTTGAATCAGCCCCAGCATTTT.

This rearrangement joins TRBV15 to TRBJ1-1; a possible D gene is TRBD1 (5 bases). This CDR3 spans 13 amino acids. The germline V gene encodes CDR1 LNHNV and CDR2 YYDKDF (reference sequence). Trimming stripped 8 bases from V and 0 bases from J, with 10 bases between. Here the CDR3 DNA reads TGTGCCACCGACGACAGATTGAACACTGAAGCTTTCTTT. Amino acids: CATDDRLNTEAFF.

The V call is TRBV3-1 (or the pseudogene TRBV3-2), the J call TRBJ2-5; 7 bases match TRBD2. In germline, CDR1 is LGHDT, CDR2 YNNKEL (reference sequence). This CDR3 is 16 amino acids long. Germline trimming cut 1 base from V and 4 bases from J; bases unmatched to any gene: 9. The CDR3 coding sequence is TGTGCCAGCAGCCAAGTTTCGCTAGCGGTACGAGAGACCCAGTACTTC. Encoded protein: CASSQVSLAVRETQYF.

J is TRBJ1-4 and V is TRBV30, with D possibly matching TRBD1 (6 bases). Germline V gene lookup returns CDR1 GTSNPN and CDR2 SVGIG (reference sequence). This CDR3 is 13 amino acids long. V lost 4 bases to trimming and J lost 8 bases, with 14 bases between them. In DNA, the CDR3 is TGTGCCTGGACGGGGGGCTCCCACGAAAAACTGTTTTTT. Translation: CAWTGGSHEKLFF. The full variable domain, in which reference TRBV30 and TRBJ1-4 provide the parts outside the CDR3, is SQTIHQWPATLVQPVGSPLSLECTVEGTSNPNLYWYRQAAGRGLQLLFYSVGIGQISSEVPQNLSASRPQDRQFILSSKKLLLSDSGFYLCAWTGGSHEKLFFGSGTQLSVL.

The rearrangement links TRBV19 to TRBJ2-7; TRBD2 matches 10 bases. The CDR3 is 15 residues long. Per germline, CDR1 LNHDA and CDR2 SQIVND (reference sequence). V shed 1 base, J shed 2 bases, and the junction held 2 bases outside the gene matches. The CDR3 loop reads CASSIASGGPYEQYF. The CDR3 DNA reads TGTGCCAGTAGTATAGCTAGCGGGGGACCCTACGAGCAGTACTTC.

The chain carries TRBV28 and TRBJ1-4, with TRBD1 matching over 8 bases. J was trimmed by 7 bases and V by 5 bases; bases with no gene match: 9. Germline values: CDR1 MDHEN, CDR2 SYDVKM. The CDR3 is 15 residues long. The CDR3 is CASSPSDRDPEKLFF. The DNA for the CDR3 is TGTGCCAGCAGTCCATCGGACAGGGATCCTGAAAAACTGTTTTTT.